This T cell receptor beta chain is drawn from a study of T cells in Graves' hyperthyroidism and ophthalmopathy. A note on this clonotype: The germline gene is not matched at one end of the junction; a read error may be the cause.

This CDR3 comprises 12 residues. CDR1 is MGHDK, CDR2 SYGVNS, per germline. RNA transcripts were the template for amplifying TCR beta CDR3 regions. With the HTBI primer set, the TCR CDR3 went through a first round of RT-PCR. TCRdb reprocessed the multiplex PCR reads with MiXCR, giving one entry per CDR3 protein. Among around 60,000 distinct CDR3 sequences listed, about 50% were seen once. Sequencing was performed on blood. The rearrangement uses TRBV25-1 and TRBJ1-2; no clear D gene. The TCR comes from a woman in her 30s with Graves' ophthalmopathy. In nucleotides, the CDR3 is TGTGCCAGCAGTGGGGTTAAAGGTGGCTACACCTTT. Protein sequence: CASSGVKGGYTF.